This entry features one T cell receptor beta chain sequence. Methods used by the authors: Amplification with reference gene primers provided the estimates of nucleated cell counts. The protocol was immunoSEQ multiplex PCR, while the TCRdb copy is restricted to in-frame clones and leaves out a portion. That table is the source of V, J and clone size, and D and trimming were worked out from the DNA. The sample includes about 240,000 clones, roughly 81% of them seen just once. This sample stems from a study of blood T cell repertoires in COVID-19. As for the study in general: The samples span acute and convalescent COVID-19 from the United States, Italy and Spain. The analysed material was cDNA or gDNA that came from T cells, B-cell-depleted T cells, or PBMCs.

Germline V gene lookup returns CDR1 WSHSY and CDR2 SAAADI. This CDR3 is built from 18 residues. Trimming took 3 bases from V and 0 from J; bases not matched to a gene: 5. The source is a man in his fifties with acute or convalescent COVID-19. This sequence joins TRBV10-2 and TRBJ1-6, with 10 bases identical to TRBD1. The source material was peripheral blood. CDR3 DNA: TGCGCCAGCAGTGAATTGGGACAGGGGACCTCCTATAATTCACCCCTCCACTTT. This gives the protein CASSELGQGTSYNSPLHF.